The source of this TCR beta chain is a study of STAT3 mutations in large granular lymphocyte leukemia. As for the study in general: 40% of treated T-LGLL patients showed hematologic response to immunosuppression.

V was clipped by 3 bases and J by 4 bases, with 21 bases between them. The CDR3 totals 18 residues. The germline V gene encodes CDR1 MDHEN and CDR2 SYDVKM. The method was immunoSEQ multiplex PCR; TCRdb's version includes in-frame clones alone and lacks a portion of them. The sample lists several thousand clones; roughly 90% were seen once. General observations from the study: Some patients had persisting codominant clonotypes that could mask small clones. In several patients, dominant TCR clone burden exceeded STAT3 mutant burden. Every T-cell large granular lymphocyte leukemia patient had at least one immunodominant TCR beta clonotype. Samples missed the first appearance of the clone.

In regard to this clone: The antigen remains undetermined.

The TCR was taken from a man aged 55 to 70 with T-cell large granular lymphocyte leukemia. Some clones in this sample may be carry-over from other donors' samples. The material sequenced was peripheral blood mononuclear cells. The chain links TRBV28 to TRBJ2-2; D tentatively fits TRBD1 or TRBD2 (5 bases each). The CDR3 nucleotides are TGTGCCAGCAGTTTGCGGCTTGGGGGTTTACGGAGCACCGGGGAGCTGTTTTTT. Amino acids: CASSLRLGGLRSTGELFF. Full variable domain (remainder filled in from reference TRBV28 and TRBJ2-2): DVKVTQSSRYLVKRTGEKVFLECVQDMDHENMFWYRQDPGLGLRLIYFSYDVKMKEKGDIPEGYSVSREKKERFSLILESASTNQTSMYLCASSLRLGGLRSTGELFFGEGSRLTVL.